These 3 T cell receptor beta chains originate from one sample sequenced in a study of blood T cell repertoires in COVID-19. TCRdb's copy holds only in-frame clones and misses some; the assay was immunoSEQ multiplex PCR. The repertoire holds about 270,000 clones, with more than 85% as singletons. The specimen was peripheral blood. The source is a person aged 18 to 30 with COVID-19, enrolled during active disease.

V and J are TRBV11-2 and TRBJ2-7; 7 bases fit TRBD2. The CDR3 is made up of 14 amino acids. Germline V gene sequence: CDR1 SGHAT, CDR2 FQNNGV. J lost 1 base, V lost 3 bases, and 3 bases had no gene match. The CDR3 protein is CASSFGLGSYEQYF. In DNA form, the CDR3 reads TGTGCCAGCAGCTTCGGACTAGGATCCTACGAGCAGTACTTC.

V is TRBV27 and J is TRBJ1-1; 7 bases are a match to TRBD1. This CDR3 comprises 15 residues. CDR1 and CDR2 (germline): MNHEY, SMNVEV (reference sequence). Unmatched junction bases numbered 8, after V lost 6 bases and J lost 1 base. The CDR3 nucleotides are TGTGCCAGCAGACATAACGACAGGGAGAACACTGAAGCTTTCTTT. Residues: CASRHNDRENTEAFF.

V is TRBV7-3 and J is TRBJ2-1; 8 nucleotides align to TRBD1. The germline V gene encodes CDR1 SGHTA and CDR2 FQGTGA. The CDR3 runs 13 residues. The J segment lost 7 bases and the V segment lost 8 bases, leaving 7 bases of the junction unmatched. The CDR3 region is CASAGTGGNEQFF. CDR3 nucleotide sequence: TGTGCCAGCGCCGGTACAGGGGGGAATGAGCAGTTCTTC. The complete variable domain, with remaining parts taken from reference TRBV7-3 and TRBJ2-1, reads GAGVSQTPSNKVTEKGKYVELRCDPISGHTALYWYRQSLGQGPEFLIYFQGTGAADDSGLPNDRFFAVRPEGSVSTLKIQRTERGDSAVYLCASAGTGGNEQFFGPGTRLTVL.